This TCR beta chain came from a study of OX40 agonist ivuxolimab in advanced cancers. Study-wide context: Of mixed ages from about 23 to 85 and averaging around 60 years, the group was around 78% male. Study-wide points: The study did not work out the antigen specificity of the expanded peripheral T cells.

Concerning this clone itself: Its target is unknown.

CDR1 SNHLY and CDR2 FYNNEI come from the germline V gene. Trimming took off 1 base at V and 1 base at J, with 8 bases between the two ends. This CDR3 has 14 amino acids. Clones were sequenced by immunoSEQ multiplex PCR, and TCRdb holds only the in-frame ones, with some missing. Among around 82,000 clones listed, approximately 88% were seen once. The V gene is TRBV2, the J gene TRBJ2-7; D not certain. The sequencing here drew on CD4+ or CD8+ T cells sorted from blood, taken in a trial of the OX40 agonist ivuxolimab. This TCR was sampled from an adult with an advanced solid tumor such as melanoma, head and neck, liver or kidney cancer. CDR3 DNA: TGTGCCAGCAGTGAAGACAGTATGTCCTACGAGCAGTACTTC. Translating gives CASSEDSMSYEQYF.